These 16 T cell receptor beta chains were sequenced from one sample in a study of TIL therapy for anti-PD-1-resistant metastatic lung cancer. This was the immunoSEQ v3 assay. The table came from immunoSEQ multiplex PCR; TCRdb's copy has only in-frame clones and leaves some out. The sample comprises more than 50,000 clones, roughly 84% of which are singletons, and 2.5% to 3% rests with the top ten. Sample time point: pre-treatment sample, taken before nivolumab and TIL therapy. The sample here was blood, taken at baseline. The receptors here all came from a person aged 25-79 years with non-small cell lung cancer.

The V gene is TRBV2, the J gene TRBJ2-5; D gene ambiguous. The CDR3 is made up of 15 amino acids. V was clipped by 3 bases and J by 3 bases, with 14 bases between them. Germline V gene data show CDR1 as SNHLY and CDR2 as FYNNEI. For the CDR3, the DNA is TGTGCCAGCAGTGACCTAAAAACGGGCGAAGAGACCCAGTACTTC. Residues: CASSDLKTGEETQYF.

The rearrangement uses TRBV2 and TRBJ2-1; 7 nucleotides agree with TRBD1. V lost 2 bases to trimming and J lost 0 bases; unmatched junction nucleotides: 13. Germline CDR1 and CDR2: SNHLY and FYNNEI. The CDR3 is made up of 19 amino acids. The CDR3 DNA reads TGTGCCAGCAGTGAATGGTCGATTACGGACAGGAGCTCCTACAATGAGCAGTTCTTC. As protein: CASSEWSITDRSSYNEQFF.

On this clone: The junction does not match germline at one end; this may be a read error. The V and J genes are TRBV7-8 and TRBJ2-4, with 10 bases lining up with TRBD1. Per germline, CDR1 SGHVS and CDR2 FQNEAQ. CDR3 length: 14 residues. In DNA form, the CDR3 reads TGTGCCAGCATGGACGGGACAGGGGACCCCCATCGCGACTTC. This encodes CASMDGTGDPHRDF.

The chain is built from TRBV5-1 and TRBJ1-1; 7 bases are a match to TRBD1. This CDR3 contains 15 residues. The germline CDR1 and CDR2 sequences are SGHRS and YFSETQ. The V and J ends lost 3 bases and 2 bases, in that order; junction bases with no gene match: 7. Here the CDR3 reads CASSSRDSRNTEAFF. CDR3 nucleotide sequence: TGCGCCAGCAGCTCGAGGGACAGTCGCAACACTGAAGCTTTCTTT.

The gene calls are TRBV11-2 and TRBJ1-5; D gene ambiguous. Trimming stripped 0 bases from V and 7 bases from J, with 7 bases between. Per germline, CDR1 SGHAT and CDR2 FQNNGV. This CDR3 spans 13 amino acids. The CDR3 spells CASSLEFGQPQHF. Here the CDR3 DNA reads TGTGCCAGCAGCTTAGAGTTCGGGCAGCCCCAGCATTTT.

V usage is TRBV13 and J usage is TRBJ2-3; D unresolved. V gave up 2 bases and J gave up 0 bases, with 3 bases separating them. CDR3 length: 13 amino acids. Germline values: CDR1 PRHDT, CDR2 FYEKMQ (reference sequence). Here the CDR3 reads CASSLQSTDTQYF. CDR3 nucleotides: TGTGCCAGCAGCTTACAGAGCACAGATACGCAGTATTTT.

On this clone: Within the sample, other DNA sequences also encode this same CDR3. This chain links TRBV10-3 with TRBJ2-7; no definite D call. The CDR3 loop spans 11 amino acids. Germline lookup yields CDR1 ENHRY and CDR2 SYGVKD. V was cut by 4 bases and J by 3 bases, with 4 bases left in between. The DNA for the CDR3 is TGTGCCATCAGTGGAGGCTACGAGCAGTACTTC. This translates into CAISGGYEQYF.

The chain links TRBV4-1 to TRBJ2-1; TRBD2 matches at 14 bases. This CDR3 has 18 amino acids. V was clipped by 0 bases and J by 8 bases; unmatched bases: 9. CDR1 is MGHRA, CDR2 YSYEKL, per germline. CDR3 loop: CASSQDRGLAGGIDEQFF. CDR3 DNA sequence: TGCGCCAGCAGCCAAGATCGAGGACTAGCGGGAGGTATTGATGAGCAGTTCTTC.

V usage is TRBV5-1 and J usage is TRBJ2-7; weak D call: TRBD1 (6 bases). This CDR3 has 14 residues. CDR1 is SGHRS and CDR2 is YFSETQ in the germline V gene. V lost 8 bases and J lost 6, with 21 bases in between. CDR3 region: CASAKQGAGSEQYF. In DNA form, the CDR3 reads TGCGCCAGTGCAAAACAGGGTGCGGGTAGCGAGCAGTACTTC. Drawing the rest from reference TRBV5-1 and TRBJ2-7, the complete variable domain is KAGVTQTPRYLIKTRGQQVTLSCSPISGHRSVSWYQQTPGQGLQFLFEYFSETQRNKGNFPGRFSGRQFSNSRSEMNVSTLELGDSALYLCASAKQGAGSEQYFGPGTRLTVT.

The chain carries TRBV7-3 and TRBJ2-5; no definite D call. The ends were cut back, 0 bases at V and 4 bases at J, with 9 bases in the middle. CDR1 and CDR2 (germline): SGHTA, FQGTGA. This CDR3 is built from 14 residues. The CDR3 DNA follows: TGTGCCAGCAGCTTAACAGGGCCTGGAGAGACCCAGTACTTC. Translating gives CASSLTGPGETQYF.

This chain connects TRBV9 to TRBJ2-1; D gene unclear. V gave up 0 bases and J gave up 10 bases, with 8 bases separating them. The CDR3 is made up of 12 amino acids. Germline assignment: CDR1 SGDLS and CDR2 YYNGEE. The DNA for the CDR3 is TGTGCCAGCAGCGTAGCTCAAGGGGAGCAGTTCTTC. Protein: CASSVAQGEQFF.

This chain uses TRBV9 with TRBJ2-2, with D perhaps matching TRBD1 (5 bases). Looked up from germline, CDR1 is SGDLS and CDR2 is YYNGEE. The CDR3 runs 12 residues. V lost 5 bases and J lost 7, with 9 bases in between. The CDR3 region is CASRTVHGELFF. The CDR3 DNA sequence: TGTGCCAGCAGGACAGTGCACGGGGAGCTGTTTTTT.

This chain joins TRBV12-3 or TRBV12-4 and TRBJ1-4; the D gene is possibly TRBD1 (5 bases). With 9 bases removed from V and 12 bases from J, the gap between germline ends came to 20 bases. The CDR3 has 13 amino acids. The CDR3 loop is CASCANTGSELFF. The CDR3 DNA is TGTGCCAGTTGCGCTAACACAGGTTCAGAACTGTTTTTT.

The genes are TRBV9 and TRBJ1-4; possibly TRBD1 for D (6 bases). Germline assignment: CDR1 SGDLS and CDR2 YYNGEE. CDR3 length: 15 amino acids. Trimming took 3 bases from V and 0 from J, leaving 9 bases between them. CDR3 nucleotides: TGTGCCAGCAGCGCGGACAGCTCAACTAATGAAAAACTGTTTTTT. Translation: CASSADSSTNEKLFF.

The CDR3 region is CASSRTSHEQYF. The CDR3 DNA reads TGTGCCAGCAGCAGGACTAGTCACGAGCAGTACTTC. The genes are TRBV27 and TRBJ2-7, with 7 bases matching TRBD2. V was clipped by 6 bases and J by 5 bases; unmatched bases: 4. The CDR3 is 12 residues long. Per the germline V gene, CDR1 is MNHEY and CDR2 is SMNVEV (reference sequence).

The V and J genes are TRBV7-2 and TRBJ1-4; 8 bases match TRBD1. In germline, CDR1 is SGHTA, CDR2 FQGNSA. The CDR3 runs 14 residues. V was clipped by 6 bases and J by 7 bases; unmatched bases: 7. CDR3 loop: CASSFQGASEKLFF. The CDR3 DNA reads TGTGCCAGCAGTTTTCAGGGGGCATCTGAAAAACTGTTTTTT.